The 29 T cell receptor beta chains presented below share a single source sample, sequenced in a study of cytomegalovirus exposure and HLA in healthy donors (dated by TCRdb to the late 2010s). Library preparation was by the immunoSEQ multiplex PCR assay. A mixture of 60 forward primers for TCR Vbeta segments and 13 reverse primers for TCR Jbeta segments was used in the multiplex PCR. The table was pulled from immuneACCESS by TCRdb, which kept in-frame rearrangements only. Such tables lose some clones; where checked, under half of the loss comes from unresolved V genes, and the rest has no known cause. The table for this sample lists 150,000 to 200,000 clones; approximately 79% of them were counted only once. 1.2% to 1.5% of the sample lies in the top ten. The material sequenced was PBMCs. These receptors were taken from a man aged 55-75 years in good health and CMV-seronegative.

This chain links TRBV4-2 with TRBJ1-2; 7 bases match TRBD1. J was trimmed by 6 bases and V by 0 bases; bases with no gene match: 7. Per the germline V gene, CDR1 is LGHNA and CDR2 is YNFKEQ. The CDR3 runs 15 residues. The CDR3 nucleotides read TGTGCCAGCAGCCAAGATAGCGACAGGGCCAATGGCTACACCTTC. Its translation: CASSQDSDRANGYTF.

The genes are TRBV5-4 and TRBJ1-2, with TRBD1 as a possible D gene (5 bases). Trimming shortened V by 4 bases and J by 2 bases, and 9 bases separated the two germline ends. This CDR3 comprises 13 residues. The germline CDR1 and CDR2 sequences are SGHNT and YYREEE (reference sequence). CDR3 loop: CASSPDKNYGYTF. The CDR3 DNA is TGTGCCAGCAGCCCGGACAAAAACTATGGCTACACCTTC.

The J gene is TRBJ2-1, the V gene TRBV19, with 13 bases that match TRBD2. The germline V gene encodes CDR1 LNHDA and CDR2 SQIVND (reference sequence). The CDR3 totals 16 residues. After removal of 0 bases from V and 15 bases from J, the junction contained 11 bases not matched to a gene. For the CDR3, the DNA is TGTGCCAGTAGTATAGATACTAGCGGGAGGGCCAATTCCCTGTTCTTC. The encoded protein is CASSIDTSGRANSLFF.

The chain employs TRBV6-1 and TRBJ1-5, with 7 bases fitting TRBD1. Germline V gene sequence: CDR1 MNHNS, CDR2 SASEGT. The CDR3 consists of 13 residues. With 11 bases clipped from V and 2 bases from J, the junction kept 6 bases outside the gene matches. The CDR3 reads CAGPGGGNQPQHF. CDR3 sequence (DNA): TGTGCCGGACCAGGGGGAGGCAATCAGCCCCAGCATTTT.

The chain joins TRBV5-1 to TRBJ1-4, with D possibly matching TRBD1 (6 bases). V was shortened by 1 base and J by 10 bases, with 20 bases between the two germline ends. Per germline, CDR1 SGHRS and CDR2 YFSETQ. CDR3 length equals 16 residues. The CDR3 region is CASSLSQASGERKLFF. The CDR3 nucleotides read TGCGCCAGCAGCTTGTCTCAGGCGTCAGGGGAGAGAAAACTGTTTTTT. Complete variable domain (other parts from reference TRBV5-1 and TRBJ1-4): KAGVTQTPRYLIKTRGQQVTLSCSPISGHRSVSWYQQTPGQGLQFLFEYFSETQRNKGNFPGRFSGRQFSNSRSEMNVSTLELGDSALYLCASSLSQASGERKLFFGSGTQLSVL.

V and J are TRBV9 and TRBJ2-3; D is possibly TRBD2 (5 bases). Germline V CDR1 and CDR2: SGDLS, YYNGEE. This CDR3 has 14 residues. V lost 3 bases and J lost 6, with 14 bases in between. The CDR3: CASSAVPGRDTQYF. DNA for the CDR3: TGTGCCAGCAGCGCCGTTCCGGGAAGGGATACGCAGTATTTT.

The gene calls are TRBV27 and TRBJ2-1; TRBD2 matches 12 bases. V trimming: 7 bases; J trimming: 10 bases; junction bases outside the gene matches: 5. The germline V gene has CDR1 MNHEY and CDR2 SMNVEV (reference sequence). CDR3 size: 13 residues. The CDR3 coding sequence is TGTGCCAGCACGCGACTAGCGGGAGTAGAGCAGTTCTTC. It is translated as CASTRLAGVEQFF.

The chain recombines TRBV18 with TRBJ1-1, with TRBD1 matching over 10 bases. The CDR3 is made up of 16 amino acids. CDR1 and CDR2 from the germline V gene are KGHSH and LQKENI. Losses at the gene ends were 3 bases for V and 0 bases for J; bases not matched to a gene: 4. The CDR3 coding sequence is TGTGCCAGCTCACCGGGACAGGGGCCCATGAACACTGAAGCTTTCTTT. Its translation is CASSPGQGPMNTEAFF.

This clone was seen repeatedly, ten times or more. The V gene is TRBV14, the J gene TRBJ2-7; TRBD1 agrees at 7 bases. V lost 4 bases, J lost 6 bases, and 9 bases stayed unmatched. The germline V gene has CDR1 SGHDN and CDR2 FVKESK. There are 14 residues in the CDR3. In DNA form, the CDR3 reads TGTGCCAGCAGCCCCCGGCTAGCAGGGGGCGAGCAGTACTTC. Translated, it gives CASSPRLAGGEQYF.

The chain employs TRBV6-1 and TRBJ2-7, with a possible D match to TRBD2 (6 bases). The CDR3 is made up of 14 amino acids. The V gene's germline CDR1 is MNHNS and CDR2 SASEGT. V dropped 3 bases and J dropped 2 bases, with 11 bases sitting between them. The CDR3 reads CASSEPWGAYEQYF. CDR3 DNA sequence: TGTGCCAGCAGTGAGCCCTGGGGGGCCTACGAGCAGTACTTC.

The chain employs TRBV6-5 and TRBJ2-7, with a tentative D call TRBD2 (6 bases). Trimming took off 2 bases at V and 5 bases at J, with 10 bases between the two ends. The germline V gene has CDR1 MNHEY and CDR2 SVGAGI. The CDR3 totals 13 residues. The CDR3 bases are TGTGCCAGCAGTTACGCGGGGTGGCACGAGCAGTACTTC. It specifies CASSYAGWHEQYF.

This chain links TRBV7-9 with TRBJ2-7; D possibly corresponds to TRBD2 (5 bases). The V gene's germline CDR1 is SEHNR and CDR2 FQNEAQ (reference sequence). The CDR3 is 12 amino acids. V lost 3 bases and J 9 bases, leaving 12 bases between the germline ends. The CDR3 region is CASSLVSAGQYF. The CDR3 DNA is TGTGCCAGCAGCTTGGTCTCGGCGGGGCAGTACTTC.

This chain joins TRBV29-1 and TRBJ2-2, with TRBD1 as a possible D gene (6 bases). This CDR3 is built from 12 residues. Germline V gives CDR1 SQVTM, CDR2 ANQGSEA. V was cut by 8 bases and J by 5 bases, with 12 bases left in between. The CDR3 DNA reads as TGCAGCACCGGACAGTTAACCGGGGAGCTGTTTTTT. It yields the protein CSTGQLTGELFF.

J is TRBJ1-1 and V is TRBV6-1, with D unclear. Germline values: CDR1 MNHNS, CDR2 SASEGT. Trimming stripped 1 base from V and 3 bases from J, with 9 bases between. The CDR3 has 14 amino acids. CDR3 region: CASSEGEADTEAFF. DNA of the CDR3: TGTGCCAGCAGTGAAGGGGAGGCGGACACTGAAGCTTTCTTT.

J is TRBJ1-2 and V is TRBV23-1; D not resolved. TRBV23-1 is designated an ORF whose function remains uncertain. V dropped 6 bases and J dropped 5 bases, with 10 bases sitting between them. This CDR3 has 12 residues. In DNA, the CDR3 is TGCGCCAGCAGCCAAGGCCCTTATGGCTACACCTTC. Protein sequence: CASSQGPYGYTF.

This chain links TRBV14 with TRBJ2-4; weak D call: TRBD2 (6 bases). The CDR3 sequence is 15 residues long. Germline V gives CDR1 SGHDN, CDR2 FVKESK. Between the trimmed V and J ends, which lost 3 bases and 3 bases, there was a span of 12 bases. As DNA, the CDR3 is TGTGCCAGCAGCCAGGGACTTATAGGCAAAAACATTCAGTACTTC. This translates into CASSQGLIGKNIQYF.

This rearrangement joins TRBV5-1 to TRBJ2-1; the match to TRBD2 covers 7 bases. From germline, CDR1 is SGHRS and CDR2 YFSETQ. CDR3 length: 15 amino acids. V lost 0 bases to trimming and J lost 4 bases; unmatched junction nucleotides: 4. The DNA of the CDR3 is TGCGCCAGCAGCTTGGGTTCGGGGGGATACAATGAGCAGTTCTTC. Its protein product is CASSLGSGGYNEQFF.

This CDR3 reads CASSRDRSINYGYTF. The CDR3 DNA sequence: TGTGCCAGCAGTAGGGACAGGTCTATTAACTATGGCTACACCTTC. The V and J genes are TRBV6-1 and TRBJ1-2; TRBD1 matches at 8 bases. This CDR3 is 15 amino acids long. CDR1 is MNHNS, CDR2 SASEGT, per germline. V dropped 5 bases and J dropped 1; count of bases not matched to a gene: 6.

This clone came up a few times. The genes are TRBV11-2 and TRBJ1-2; maybe TRBD1 (6 bases). Germline-derived CDR1 and CDR2 are SGHAT and FQNNGV. Trimming pared 6 bases from V and 8 bases from J, leaving 10 bases between. The CDR3 length is 11 residues. The CDR3 loop reads CASSTGFGYTF. For the CDR3, the DNA is TGTGCCAGCAGTACAGGGTTCGGCTACACCTTC. Complete variable domain (other parts from reference TRBV11-2 and TRBJ1-2): EAGVAQSPRYKIIEKRQSVAFWCNPISGHATLYWYQQILGQGPKLLIQFQNNGVVDDSQLPKDRFSAERLKGVDSTLKIQPAKLEDSAVYLCASSTGFGYTFGSGTRLTVV.

This sequence joins TRBV9 and TRBJ1-2; D not certain. With 3 bases removed from V and 5 bases from J, the gap between germline ends came to 14 bases. Germline V CDR1 and CDR2: SGDLS, YYNGEE. This CDR3 comprises 14 residues. The CDR3 nucleotides are TGTGCCAGCAGCGCCTCCCCGACACCATATGGCTACACCTTC. Amino acid sequence: CASSASPTPYGYTF.

The chain combines TRBV19 with TRBJ1-5, with 8 bases that match TRBD1. V dropped 5 bases and J dropped 2; count of bases not matched to a gene: 5. Looked up from germline, CDR1 is LNHDA and CDR2 is SQIVND (reference sequence). CDR3 length equals 15 residues. CDR3 nucleotides: TGTGCCAGTAGTCTCGACAGGGGTGGCAATCAGCCCCAGCATTTT. It yields the protein CASSLDRGGNQPQHF.

The chain is built from TRBV7-9 and TRBJ2-3; 10 positions agree with TRBD2. Losses at the gene ends were 2 bases for V and 4 bases for J; bases not matched to a gene: 6. The CDR3 consists of 16 residues. Germline CDR1 and CDR2: SEHNR and FQNEAQ (reference sequence). The CDR3 DNA is TGTGCCAGCAGCTTAAGAGGACTAGCGGAGGCAGATACGCAGTATTTT. Translation gives CASSLRGLAEADTQYF.

This sequence joins TRBV6-1 and TRBJ1-3, with a weak D call TRBD1 (6 bases). With 8 bases removed from V and 0 bases from J, the gap between germline ends came to 14 bases. CDR1 and CDR2 (germline): MNHNS, SASEGT. CDR3 size: 15 residues. The CDR3 nucleotides are TGTGCCAGCGGGACACTTATCTTCTCTGGAAACACCATATATTTT. Its translation is CASGTLIFSGNTIYF.

The V call is TRBV6-5, the J call TRBJ2-7; 9 bases align to TRBD2. Germline CDR1 is MNHEY and CDR2 is SVGAGI. J lost 3 bases, V lost 5 bases, and 5 bases had no gene match. The CDR3 loop spans 14 amino acids. The CDR3 DNA is TGTGCCAGCAGTAATAGCGGGGGAGGCTACGAGCAGTACTTC. Its translation is CASSNSGGGYEQYF.

The rearrangement links TRBV13 to TRBJ2-5, with 14 positions matching TRBD2. The germline V gene encodes CDR1 PRHDT and CDR2 FYEKMQ (reference sequence). This CDR3 comprises 18 residues. V lost 3 bases to trimming and J lost 7 bases; unmatched junction nucleotides: 13. This chain's CDR3 is CASSFGRLAGGRGRTQYF. The CDR3 DNA reads TGTGCCAGCAGCTTTGGGCGACTAGCGGGGGGGCGAGGGAGGACCCAGTACTTC.

The V and J genes are TRBV29-1 and TRBJ2-5; 7 positions agree with TRBD2. CDR1 and CDR2 from the germline V gene are SQVTM and ANQGSEA. V was pared by 2 bases and J by 4 bases, with 7 bases of the junction left unmatched. The CDR3 loop spans 14 amino acids. The CDR3 here is CSVELGPGGETQYF. In DNA form, the CDR3 reads TGCAGCGTTGAACTCGGTCCGGGGGGAGAGACCCAGTACTTC.

Remarks on this clone: Relative to the germline gene, one junction end is altered; a read error may explain this. The CDR3 here is CASSLAQGWQEAQYF. The CDR3 DNA reads as TGTGCCAGCAGCTTAGCGCAGGGGTGGCAAGAGGCCCAGTACTTC. V is TRBV7-9 and J is TRBJ2-5; possibly TRBD1 for D (6 bases). This CDR3 contains 15 residues. CDR1 is SEHNR, CDR2 FQNEAQ, per germline (reference sequence).

J is TRBJ2-5 and V is TRBV10-3, with 11 bases that match TRBD2. CDR3 length: 15 residues. Trimming removed 10 bases from V and 4 bases from J; junction bases left unmatched: 11. Germline lookup yields CDR1 ENHRY and CDR2 SYGVKD. The CDR3 coding sequence is TGTGCCACAACTAGCGGGAGTGGGGACGGAGAGACCCAGTACTTC. Translated: CATTSGSGDGETQYF.

The chain recombines TRBV18 with TRBJ2-7; TRBD2 matches 13 bases. V dropped 3 bases and J dropped 0; count of bases not matched to a gene: 5. CDR3 length: 17 residues. Germline-derived CDR1 and CDR2 are KGHSH and LQKENI. CDR3 protein: CASSPRGLAGSSYEQYF. The CDR3 nucleotides read TGTGCCAGCTCACCCAGGGGACTAGCGGGGAGCTCCTACGAGCAGTACTTC. Full variable domain (rest looked up from reference TRBV18 and TRBJ2-7): NAGVMQNPRHLVRRRGQEARLRCSPMKGHSHVYWYRQLPEEGLKFMVYLQKENIIDESGMPKERFSAEFPKEGPSILRIQQVVRGDSAAYFCASSPRGLAGSSYEQYFGPGTRLTVT.